Below, 12 T cell receptor beta chains from the same sample are listed, as sequenced in a study of post-analysis software for immune sequencing data. The library was made from cDNA and included unique molecular identifiers. A single record per CDR3 protein comes from TCRdb applying MiXCR to the PCR reads. The profile shows about 540,000 distinct CDR3 sequences, less than 40% of them singletons. These receptors have no known antigen. Whole-study findings and limits: Patients had higher frequencies than controls of about five TRBV segments, including TRBV5-6, TRBV5-1 and TRBV20-1.

Sequenced material: blood. These receptors came from a girl aged 2-17 years with multiple sclerosis.

The rearrangement links TRBV6-2 or TRBV6-3 to TRBJ2-7; D perhaps matches TRBD1 (6 bases). Trimming took 7 bases from V and 0 from J, leaving 22 bases between them. The CDR3 is 17 residues long. Germline CDR1 is MNHEY and CDR2 is SVGEGT. The DNA for the CDR3 is TGTGCCAGCAAGACCCTTGCCAGGGGCACGAGCTCCTACGAGCAGTACTTC. Amino acids: CASKTLARGTSSYEQYF.

This chain uses TRBV7-9 with TRBJ2-5; D is tentatively TRBD1 or TRBD2 (6 bases each). This CDR3 region has 15 residues. Germline CDR1 and CDR2: SEHNR and FQNEAQ (reference sequence). V lost 5 bases to trimming and J lost 2 bases, with 15 bases between them. CDR3 in amino acids: CASSPAGGLQETQYF. In DNA, the CDR3 is TGTGCCAGCAGCCCCGCCGGGGGCCTACAAGAGACCCAGTACTTC.

CDR3: CASSLSLSGLSSYEQYF. Written as DNA, the CDR3 is TGTGCCAGCAGTTTATCGCTTTCAGGTTTGAGCTCCTACGAGCAGTACTTC. The rearrangement links TRBV27 to TRBJ2-7; no reliable D call. V was shortened by 0 bases and J by 0 bases, with 15 bases between the two germline ends. Per the germline V gene, CDR1 is MNHEY and CDR2 is SMNVEV (reference sequence). The CDR3 has 17 residues.

In its sample, this clonotype was seen once. The chain carries TRBV14 and TRBJ2-3; 10 bases fit TRBD2. CDR3 length equals 15 residues. The V gene end was trimmed by 5 bases and the J gene end by 6 bases; junction bases not matched to a gene: 8. Germline V gene sequence: CDR1 SGHDN, CDR2 FVKESK. The DNA of the CDR3 is TGTGCCAGCAGCAATGGACTAGCGGTCCCGGATACGCAGTATTTT. Translating gives CASSNGLAVPDTQYF.

The chain recombines TRBV29-1 with TRBJ1-4; 9 nucleotides line up with TRBD1. Trimming at V came to 4 bases and at J to 15 bases, leaving 9 bases not matched to a gene. The CDR3 runs 12 residues. The germline gives CDR1 SQVTM, CDR2 ANQGSEA. The CDR3 DNA reads TGCAGCGTTGCCTGGGATCGGGACAGGGTGTTTTTT. Translated: CSVAWDRDRVFF.

This rearrangement joins TRBV5-1 to TRBJ2-1; the match to TRBD1 covers 7 bases. The CDR3 is 15 residues long. With V trimmed by 4 bases and J by 3 bases, 7 bases remained unmatched. Germline V CDR1 and CDR2: SGHRS, YFSETQ. The CDR3 DNA reads TGCGCCAGCAGCCCGGGACAGAGGGTCTACAATGAGCAGTTCTTC. It encodes CASSPGQRVYNEQFF.

The rearrangement links TRBV11-2 to TRBJ1-2; unclear D gene. The V gene lost 0 bases and the J gene lost 7 bases, with 9 bases spanning the gap. The CDR3 runs to 13 residues. Germline V gene data show CDR1 as SGHAT and CDR2 as FQNNGV. CDR3 sequence (DNA): TGTGCCAGCAGCTTAGATTACACAGCTGGCTACACCTTC. It codes for CASSLDYTAGYTF.

This chain connects TRBV5-1 to TRBJ2-3; 7 nucleotides line up with TRBD1. Germline CDR1 SGHRS, CDR2 YFSETQ. J gave up 2 bases and V 4 bases, and 4 bases lay outside the gene matches. The CDR3 is 14 residues long. The CDR3 protein is CASSPQGITDTQYF. The CDR3 DNA is TGCGCCAGCAGCCCACAGGGGATCACAGATACGCAGTATTTT.

This clonotype appeared a few times. This sequence joins TRBV10-3 and TRBJ2-2; tentatively, D is TRBD2 (6 bases). The V gene lost 2 bases and the J gene lost 5 bases, with 12 bases spanning the gap. The germline gives CDR1 ENHRY, CDR2 SYGVKD. This CDR3 comprises 15 residues. The CDR3 loop is CAISEAVGGTGELFF. The CDR3 nucleotides read TGTGCCATCAGTGAGGCAGTTGGGGGGACCGGGGAGCTGTTTTTT.

The chain couples TRBV12-3 or TRBV12-4 to TRBJ1-1; D unclear. This CDR3 is built from 14 residues. The ends were cut back, 3 bases at V and 1 base at J, with 9 bases in the middle. The CDR3: CASSLSHANTEAFF. CDR3 nucleotide sequence: TGTGCCAGCAGTTTGTCGCACGCGAACACTGAAGCTTTCTTT.

The chain links TRBV12-3 or TRBV12-4 to TRBJ2-5, with D maybe TRBD1 (5 bases). The DNA end is more similar to TRBJ2-1, so the J call may be wrong. This CDR3 is built from 13 residues. The CDR3 DNA reads as TGTGCCAGCACGTACAGGATCCAAGAGACCCAGTTCTTC. Protein: CASTYRIQETQFF.

This sequence joins TRBV19 and TRBJ2-3; 7 nucleotides match TRBD1. The CDR3 is made up of 14 amino acids. The ends lost 5 bases at V and 1 base at J; junction bases unmatched: 3. Germline V CDR1 and CDR2: LNHDA, SQIVND (reference sequence). The CDR3 nucleotides are TGTGCCAGTAGTGCCGACAGGGGCACAGATACGCAGTATTTT. This sequence encodes CASSADRGTDTQYF.